Below, one TCR beta chain is given with its context. TCRdb's copy holds only in-frame clones and misses some; the assay was immunoSEQ multiplex PCR. Here the sample spans 200,000 to 250,000 clones, 86% being singletons. This specimen belongs to a study of blood T cell repertoires in COVID-19. Sequenced: peripheral blood. The TCR was taken from a woman aged 45-65 years with acute or convalescent COVID-19.

CDR3 sequence reads: CASSLDGGSYNEQFF. The CDR3 nucleotides read TGTGCCAGCAGCTTGGACGGGGGCTCCTACAATGAGCAGTTCTTC. V gene TRBV5-4 combines with J gene TRBJ2-1; TRBD2 is a possible D gene (6 bases). Per the germline V gene, CDR1 is SGHNT and CDR2 is YYREEE (reference sequence). The V and J ends lost 0 bases and 0 bases respectively, with 7 bases between them. The CDR3 is 15 amino acids.